The 3 T cell receptor beta chains given below trace back to one sample, sequenced in a study of blood T cells in healthy people across ages. A J-beta primer mix and a sample-barcoded 5' primer were used in a second PCR of roughly 6 to 11 cycles. TCRdb reanalysed the 5' RACE reads using MiXCR and keeps one entry per CDR3 protein. The data show approximately 810,000 distinct CDR3 sequences, 25% to 30% seen once. The sequenced sample consisted of blood. Receptor source: an elderly woman in good health.

A note on this clonotype: A much more abundant neighbour one base away suggests this may be a read error. The chain uses TRBV20-1 and TRBJ2-4, with D perhaps matching TRBD1 (5 bases). The CDR3 loop spans 13 amino acids. V lost 2 bases and J 13 bases, leaving 18 bases between the germline ends. The V gene's germline CDR1 is DFQATT and CDR2 SNEGSKA (reference sequence). For the CDR3, the DNA is TGCAGTGCTAGAACCCAGGGCGGACATACCCAGTACTTC. This encodes CSARTQGGHTQYF.

Concerning this clonotype: A clone one base away is much larger, so this may be a read error. The chain employs TRBV30 and TRBJ2-7; D unclear. Germline loops: CDR1 GTSNPN, CDR2 SVGIG (reference sequence). The V end lost 0 bases, the J end lost 7 bases, and 10 bases lay between the germline ends. The CDR3 loop spans 12 amino acids. The CDR3 is CAWSVQGHEQYF. CDR3 nucleotide sequence: TGTGCCTGGAGTGTACAAGGCCATGAGCAGTACTTC.

This clonotype was counted between two and nine times. The chain uses TRBV7-2 and TRBJ2-5, with 12 bases identical to TRBD2. V trimming: 5 bases; J trimming: 11 bases; junction bases outside the gene matches: 15. The germline V gene has CDR1 SGHTA and CDR2 FQGNSA. The CDR3 covers 16 residues. The CDR3 protein is CASSERASGGVYEQYF. CDR3 sequence (DNA): TGTGCCAGCAGCGAAAGGGCTAGCGGGGGGGTATATGAGCAGTACTTC.